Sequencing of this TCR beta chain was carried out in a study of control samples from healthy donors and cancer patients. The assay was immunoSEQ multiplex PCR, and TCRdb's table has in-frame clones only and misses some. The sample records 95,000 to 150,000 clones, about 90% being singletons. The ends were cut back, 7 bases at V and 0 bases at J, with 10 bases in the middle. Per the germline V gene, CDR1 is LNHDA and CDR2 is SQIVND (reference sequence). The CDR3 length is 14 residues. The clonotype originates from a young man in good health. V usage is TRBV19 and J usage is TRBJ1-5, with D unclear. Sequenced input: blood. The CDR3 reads CASMTPYSNQPQHF. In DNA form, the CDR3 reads TGTGCCAGTATGACACCGTATAGCAATCAGCCCCAGCATTTT. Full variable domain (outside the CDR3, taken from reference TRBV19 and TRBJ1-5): DGGITQSPKYLFRKEGQNVTLSCEQNLNHDAMYWYRQDPGQGLRLIYYSQIVNDFQKGDIAEGYSVSREKKESFPLTVTSAQKNPTAFYLCASMTPYSNQPQHFGDGTRLSIL.